This is a list of T cell receptor beta chains from one sample in a study of CD8+CD57+ T cells in acquired aplastic anemia. TCRdb reprocessed the reads with MiXCR, giving one entry per CDR3 protein. The data contain 250,000 to 350,000 distinct CDR3 sequences, roughly three fifths of them singletons. The sample consisted of sorted CD4+, CD8+, or CD8+CD57+ T cells (not recorded which) from PBMCs. All receptors come from a human donor with severe aplastic anemia or a healthy control (not recorded which). Both conserved end residues are part of each CDR3. Fields, in order: V gene, J gene, D gene, clone size, CDR3 DNA, CDR3 protein. A D gene is named only where the DNA matches it firmly. Only part of the rows carry a size: once, few, many, or a class if the clone is expanded.

TRBV7-2	TRBJ2-7	TRBD2	.	TGTGCCAGCAGCCACCTAGCGGGAGGAGCCTACGAGCAGTACTTC	CASSHLAGGAYEQYF
TRBV29-1	TRBJ2-3	.	.	TGCAGCGGACAGAACACAGATACGCAGTATTTT	CSGQNTDTQYF
TRBV10-3	TRBJ1-2	TRBD1	.	TGTGCCATCAGTGAGACAGGGGGCGTTGACTATGGCTACACCTTC	CAISETGGVDYGYTF
TRBV15	TRBJ2-6	.	.	TGTGCCACCAGCAGAGAATTAGGGGAGGCCAACGTCCTGACTTTC	CATSRELGEANVLTF
TRBV25-1	TRBJ2-2	.	.	TGTGCCAGCAGTGAATTTAACACCAACACCGGGGAGCTGTTTTTT	CASSEFNTNTGELFF
TRBV29-1	TRBJ2-2	.	.	TGCAGCGTTGAAGTCCCTAGAGGGATCGGGGAGCTGTTTTTT	CSVEVPRGIGELFF
TRBV20-1	TRBJ2-6	TRBD1	.	TGCGGTGCTAACACCCTGGACAGGTCCTCTGGGGCCAACGTCCTGACTTTC	CGANTLDRSSGANVLTF
TRBV5-1	TRBJ2-4	.	many	TGCGCCAGCAGCTTGGGGGAACCGGCCAAAAACATTCAGTACTTC	CASSLGEPAKNIQYF
TRBV12-3/TRBV12-4	TRBJ2-2	.	few	TGTGCCAGCAGTGCAACAGGGACCACCGGGGAGCTGTTTTTT	CASSATGTTGELFF
TRBV20-1	TRBJ1-1	.	.	TGCAGTGCTCAGCGGGTGAATGAGCAGATCATGAACACTGAAGCTTTCTTT	CSAQRVNEQIMNTEAFF
TRBV2	TRBJ2-5	.	.	TGTGCCAGCAGTGATGAGGACGCCGAAGAGACCCAGTACTTC	CASSDEDAEETQYF
TRBV6-1	TRBJ2-7	.	many	TGTGCCAGCATAACAGGGCCCTACGAGCAGTACTTC	CASITGPYEQYF
TRBV10-3	TRBJ2-7	.	few	TGTGCCATTCTCGACGGCTCCTACGAGCAGTACTTC	CAILDGSYEQYF
TRBV7-2	TRBJ1-2	.	once	TGTGCCAGCAGCCGGCCCGGGGGCGTTTATGGCTACACCTTC	CASSRPGGVYGYTF
TRBV7-6	TRBJ1-5	.	.	TGTGCCAGCAGCTTGGGTTCAGCTCAGCCCCAGCATTTT	CASSLGSAQPQHF
TRBV7-2	TRBJ2-7	.	.	TGTGCCAGCAGCTCAGACGTTCTCTCCTACGAGCAGTACTTC	CASSSDVLSYEQYF
TRBV19	TRBJ2-3	TRBD2	many	TGTGCCAGTAGTATATCACTAGCGGGGGGCAGGAGCACAGATACGCAGTATTTT	CASSISLAGGRSTDTQYF
TRBV18	TRBJ2-7	.	many	TGTGCCAGCTCACCTGGCCAGCTACTCGAGCAGTACTTC	CASSPGQLLEQYF
TRBV20-1	TRBJ2-2	.	.	TGCAGTGCTAGAGCCGAGGAGGCCGGGGAGCTGTTTTTT	CSARAEEAGELFF
TRBV7-9	TRBJ2-3	.	many	TGTGCCAGCAGCTTACGCATCGAAGATACGCAGTATTTT	CASSLRIEDTQYF